This T cell receptor (beta chain) was documented in a study of blood T cell repertoires in COVID-19. Assay: immunoSEQ multiplex PCR; the TCRdb copy retains only in-frame clones and omits some. The data contain about 200,000 clones, approximately 86% of them singletons. Cohort assignment relied on participant-reported clinical history. A word on this clone: Compared with germline, one end of the junction differs, possibly owing to a read error.

The germline CDR1 and CDR2 sequences are KGHSH and LQKENI. This CDR3 has 13 residues. The V gene is TRBV18, the J gene TRBJ1-3; D not resolved. The clonotype originates from a woman between 25 and 40 years old who had been exposed to COVID-19. Source material: PBMCs or T cells enriched from blood (not recorded which). Here the CDR3 reads CASSPSAGSTIYF. CDR3 nucleotide sequence: TGTGCCAGCTCACCATCGGCAGGAAGCACCATATATTTT.